This TCR beta chain was found in a study of blood T cell repertoires in COVID-19. About the research overall: COVID-19 samples collected from the United States, Italy and Spain covered acute and convalescent phases. Nucleic acid was either cDNA or gDNA, and it came from T cells, B-cell-depleted T cells, or PBMCs.

Source study methods: Estimation of nucleated cell counts was performed using reference gene primer amplification. Assay used: immunoSEQ multiplex PCR; TCRdb lists only in-frame clones, some missing. For V, J and clone size, that table is used; D and trimming come from the DNA. The sample records 200,000 to 300,000 clones, 90% being singletons. The sequence came from a middle-aged woman with acute or convalescent COVID-19. Sequencing was done on a sample of peripheral blood.

CDR3 amino acids: CASSLDSSSYNEQFF. Here the CDR3 DNA reads TGCGCCAGCAGCTTGGACAGTAGCTCCTACAATGAGCAGTTCTTC. The genes are TRBV5-1 and TRBJ2-1; D call uncertain. CDR3 length: 15 amino acids. V lost 0 bases and J lost 0, with 7 bases in between. Germline V gene data show CDR1 as SGHRS and CDR2 as YFSETQ.